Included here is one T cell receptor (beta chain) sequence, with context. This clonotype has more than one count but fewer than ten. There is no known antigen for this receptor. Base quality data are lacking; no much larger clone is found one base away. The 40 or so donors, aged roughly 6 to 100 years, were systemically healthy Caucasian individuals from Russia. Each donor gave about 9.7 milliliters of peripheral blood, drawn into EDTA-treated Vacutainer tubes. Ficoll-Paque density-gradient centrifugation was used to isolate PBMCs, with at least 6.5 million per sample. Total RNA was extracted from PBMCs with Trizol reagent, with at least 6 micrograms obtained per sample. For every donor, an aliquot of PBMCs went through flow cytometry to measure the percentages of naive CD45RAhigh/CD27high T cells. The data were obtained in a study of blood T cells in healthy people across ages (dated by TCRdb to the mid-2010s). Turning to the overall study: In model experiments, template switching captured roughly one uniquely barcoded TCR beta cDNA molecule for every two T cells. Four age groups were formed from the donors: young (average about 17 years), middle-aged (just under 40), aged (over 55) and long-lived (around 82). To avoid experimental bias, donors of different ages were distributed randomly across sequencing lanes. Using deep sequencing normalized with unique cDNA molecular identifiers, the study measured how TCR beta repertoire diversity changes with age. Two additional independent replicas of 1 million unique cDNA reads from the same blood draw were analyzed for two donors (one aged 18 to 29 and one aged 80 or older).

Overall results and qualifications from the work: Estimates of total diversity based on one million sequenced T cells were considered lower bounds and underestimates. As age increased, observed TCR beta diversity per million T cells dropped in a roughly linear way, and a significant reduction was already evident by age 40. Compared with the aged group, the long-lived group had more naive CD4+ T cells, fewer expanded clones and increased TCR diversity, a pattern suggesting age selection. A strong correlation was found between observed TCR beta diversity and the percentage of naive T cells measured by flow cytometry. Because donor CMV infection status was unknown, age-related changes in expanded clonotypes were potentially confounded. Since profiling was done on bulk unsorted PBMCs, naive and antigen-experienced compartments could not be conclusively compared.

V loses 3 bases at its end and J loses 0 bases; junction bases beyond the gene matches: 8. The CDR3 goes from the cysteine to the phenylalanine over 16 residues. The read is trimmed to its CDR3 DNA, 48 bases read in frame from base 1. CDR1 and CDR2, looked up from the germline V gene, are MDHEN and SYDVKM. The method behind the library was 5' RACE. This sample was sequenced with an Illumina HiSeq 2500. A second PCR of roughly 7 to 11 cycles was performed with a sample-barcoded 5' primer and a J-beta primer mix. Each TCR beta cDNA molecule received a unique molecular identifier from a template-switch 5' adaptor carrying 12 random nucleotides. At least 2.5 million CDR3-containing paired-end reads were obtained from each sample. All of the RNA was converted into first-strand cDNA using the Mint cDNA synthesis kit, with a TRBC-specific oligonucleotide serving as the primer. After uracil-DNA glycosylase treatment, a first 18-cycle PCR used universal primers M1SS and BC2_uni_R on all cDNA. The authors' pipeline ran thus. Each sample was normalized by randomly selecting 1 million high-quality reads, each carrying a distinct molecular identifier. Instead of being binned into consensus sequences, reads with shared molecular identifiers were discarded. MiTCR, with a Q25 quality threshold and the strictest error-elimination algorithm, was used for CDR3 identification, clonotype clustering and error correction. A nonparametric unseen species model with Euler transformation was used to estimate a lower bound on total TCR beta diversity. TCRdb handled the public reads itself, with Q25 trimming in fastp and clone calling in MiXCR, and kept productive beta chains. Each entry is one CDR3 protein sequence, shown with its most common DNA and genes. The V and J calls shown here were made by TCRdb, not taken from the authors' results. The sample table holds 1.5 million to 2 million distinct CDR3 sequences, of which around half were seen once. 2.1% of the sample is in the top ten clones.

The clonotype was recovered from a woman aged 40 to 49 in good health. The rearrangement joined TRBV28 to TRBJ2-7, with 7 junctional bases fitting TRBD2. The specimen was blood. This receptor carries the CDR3 CASSFGGVGSSYEQYF. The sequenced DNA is TGTGCCAGCAGTTTTGGGGGGGTTGGGTCCTCCTACGAGCAGTACTTC. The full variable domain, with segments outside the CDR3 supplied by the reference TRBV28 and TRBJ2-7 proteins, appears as DVKVTQSSRYLVKRTGEKVFLECVQDMDHENMFWYRQDPGLGLRLIYFSYDVKMKEKGDIPEGYSVSREKKERFSLILESASTNQTSMYLCASSFGGVGSSYEQYFGPGTRLTVT.